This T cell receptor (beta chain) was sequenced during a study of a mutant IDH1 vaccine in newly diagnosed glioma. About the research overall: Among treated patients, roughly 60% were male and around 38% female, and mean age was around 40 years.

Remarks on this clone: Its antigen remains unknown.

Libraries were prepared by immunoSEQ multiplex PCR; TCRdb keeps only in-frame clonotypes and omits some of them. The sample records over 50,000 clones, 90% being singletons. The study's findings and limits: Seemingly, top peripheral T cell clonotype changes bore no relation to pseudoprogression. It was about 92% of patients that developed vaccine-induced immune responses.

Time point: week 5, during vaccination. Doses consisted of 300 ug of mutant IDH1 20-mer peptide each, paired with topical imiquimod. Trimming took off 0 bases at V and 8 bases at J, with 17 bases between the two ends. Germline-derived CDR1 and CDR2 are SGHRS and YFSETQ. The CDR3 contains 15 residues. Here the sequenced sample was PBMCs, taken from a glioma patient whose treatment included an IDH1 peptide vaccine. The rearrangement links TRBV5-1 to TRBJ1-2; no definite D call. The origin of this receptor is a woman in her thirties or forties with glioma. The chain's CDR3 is CASSLAAGSTGGYTF. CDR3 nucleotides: TGCGCCAGCAGCTTGGCCGCGGGCTCTACCGGAGGCTACACCTTC.